This paragraph reports one T cell receptor (beta chain). Its antigen is unknown. The missing CDR3 end, 3 residues past where the read stops, is filled in from the germline J gene. Every participant had a single incident cervical HPV16 infection, and women with prevalent HPV16 infections were excluded. Cervical HPV DNA was detected with MY09/MY11 PCR, and genotyping was done by dot-blot hybridization. Under 17 mL of heparinized blood was centrifuged, after which the buffy coat was aliquoted, frozen at -30 degrees C, and then stored at -80 degrees C. QIAGEN kits were used to extract genomic DNA from buffy coat specimens. Using the immunoSEQ assay, multiplex PCR amplified TCR beta CDR3 regions from an average of about 1,300 ng of genomic DNA per sample. The assay corrected primer bias using a complete synthetic TCR repertoire to establish an amplification baseline. Amplicons were sequenced on the Illumina platform. Per the original workflow: Sequence errors were corrected by clustering with frequency ratios and a modified nearest-neighbor algorithm, and the sequences were then analyzed in the immunoSEQ Analyzer using IMGT gene definitions. At each rarefaction depth, TCR richness and evenness were averaged across 20 rarefaction repeats, and any sample with fewer sequences than the depth was left out. Wilcoxon rank sum tests with FDR correction were used to compare V, D and J gene relative abundances between the groups. For the blinded duplicates, the intraclass correlation was 95% to 96% for TCR richness and averaged about 81% across about 64 gene segments. Held by TCRdb, this immuneACCESS table contains in-frame sequences only and omits some clones. Under half of the omission traces to an unresolved V gene where checked; the cause of the rest is unknown. V and J calls and clone size are those listed in that table; D and trimming were worked out from the DNA. This sample's table lists some 31,000 clones. In total, the top ten clones hold 6.5% to 8% of the sample.

Trimming removed 1 base from V and 3 bases from J, leaving 21 bases between the germline ends. The CDR3 holds 18 amino acids from the cysteine to the phenylalanine. Of the CDR3's DNA, 45 bases were read; they are in frame from base 1. From the germline V gene, CDR1 is MNHNS and CDR2 is SASEGT. The data derive from a study of T cells in women clearing cervical HPV infection listed by TCRdb under 2018. Study-wide context: The cases were 20 to 25 women with histologically confirmed HPV16-related CIN3 or worse, and 2 of those women had invasive cancers. The controls were 25 to 30 women whose single incident HPV16 infection cleared within 12 months with no development of precancer or cancer. Case blood was taken at the visit when the lesion was first identified, whereas control blood was taken when infection was no longer detected. Among cases, blood sampling occurred a median of 149 days after lesion detection, with an interquartile range of about 80 to 230 days. HLA typing was available for only a few women, so HLA type could not be excluded as a confounder. This exploratory proof-of-principle case-control study, nested within the Guanacaste HPV Natural History Study in Costa Rica, compared TCR repertoires among women with different cervical HPV16 outcomes. Cases and controls were matched on year of sample collection and on age within five years. Cases had a median age of around 32 years and controls had a median age of around 41, with no significant differences in baseline characteristics. In the parent cohort, about 10,000 women aged 18 or older were enrolled in Guanacaste, Costa Rica, during about 1992 to 1994 and then followed for approximately 7 years. Five blinded duplicates per group were added as quality controls, giving 60 or so samples: some 50 participants and ten or so replicates.

Study-wide findings and limitations: Across sequencing depths, CIN3+ cases showed significantly higher TCR repertoire richness than controls, but evenness did not differ between the groups. Random forest classifiers that combined richness and V gene abundances separated cases from controls with an estimated AUC of around 0.8. Because T-cell numbers per sample were unknown, differences in richness could reflect varying T-cell content rather than repertoire biology. Cases had lower TRBV6-7 relative abundance than controls (approximately 0.1% versus 0.16%; Bonferroni P = 0.0008). The cross-sectional design could not show whether associations preceded infection or resulted from it; effector/memory subsets and HPV-specific T cells were not isolated.

The receptor chain draws on TRBV6-1 and TRBJ1-2; the D gene cannot be resolved reliably. The source is a woman between 18 and 69 years old with a cervical HPV16 infection that either progressed to CIN3+ or cleared (not recorded which). The sample was blood buffy coat. The DNA read from the CDR3 is TGTGCCAGCAGTGAAGGACTAGGTGGAGCGTCGCGGGACTATGGC. Translated, it reads CASSEGLGGASRDYG. The complete CDR3 reads CASSEGLGGASRDYGYTF.